This T cell receptor (beta chain) was recovered during a study of T cell clonotyping in hematopoietic cell transplantation. Study in general: Recipients' pretransplant samples followed cytoreduction.

A note on this clone: Its target is not known. The junction does not match germline at one end; this may be a read error.

The time point: recipient sample about 28 days before transplant, after cytoreduction. The protocol was immunoSEQ multiplex PCR, while the TCRdb copy is restricted to in-frame clones and leaves out a portion. This repertoire shows tens of thousands of clones, about 95% found once; its top ten account for 1.5% to 2%. Germline V CDR1 and CDR2: SGHRS, YFSETQ. This CDR3 has 16 residues. General study points: Higher Inverse Simpson Index values in graft donor and pretransplant recipient predicted broader posttransplant TCR diversity.

The chain combines TRBV5-1 with TRBJ1-5; 8 bases fit TRBD1. The origin of this receptor is a man in his forties or fifties with chronic myeloid leukemia. Some clones in this sample may be carry-over from other donors' samples. Source: peripheral blood mononuclear cells, taken before stem cell transplant. CDR3 bases: TGCGCCAGCTGCTTCCCCGGGACAGGAGGCAATCAGCCCCAGCATTTT. It codes for CASCFPGTGGNQPQHF.